The sequence of this TCR beta chain was determined in a study of technical replicates of blood from a few donors. CDR1 and CDR2 from the germline V gene are MNHEY and SVGAGI. The CDR3 has 14 residues. V gave up 6 bases and J gave up 6 bases, with 15 bases separating them. The protocol was immunoSEQ multiplex PCR, while the TCRdb copy is restricted to in-frame clones and leaves out a portion. The table records under 90,000 clones, about 95% of them present only once. The origin of this receptor is a human donor in good health. This chain links TRBV6-5 with TRBJ1-5, with D maybe TRBD1 (5 bases). The sample comprised T cells isolated from PBMCs. For the CDR3, the DNA is TGTGCCAGCAGCCCCTGGGGGGGGAGTCAGCCCCAGCATTTT. Residues: CASSPWGGSQPQHF.